Presented here are 20 T cell receptor beta chains from one specimen sequenced in a study of blood T cells in healthy people across ages. Next came a second PCR, run for roughly 7 to 12 cycles, which used a sample-barcoded 5' primer along with a J-beta primer mix. TCRdb recomputed calls from the 5' RACE reads with MiXCR, one row per CDR3 protein. The sample records approximately 1.5 million distinct CDR3 sequences, 30% to 35% being singletons. Sequencing was carried out using blood. The source of these receptors is a woman in her 30s in good health.

The gene calls are TRBV20-1 and TRBJ2-7; D possibly corresponds to TRBD1 (6 bases). Deletions cut 1 base from V and 0 bases from J, with 22 bases between. Looked up from germline, CDR1 is DFQATT and CDR2 is SNEGSKA (reference sequence). The CDR3 length is 18 residues. For the CDR3, the DNA is TGCAGTGCTAGAGGTGCAGGGGACGGAAGAACAATCTCCTACGAGCAGTACTTC. This translates into CSARGAGDGRTISYEQYF.

A few counts support this clonotype. The J gene is TRBJ2-5, the V gene TRBV6-6; 8 bases are shared with TRBD2. The CDR3 sequence is 15 residues long. The V and J ends lost 6 bases and 5 bases, in that order; junction bases with no gene match: 11. Per the germline V gene, CDR1 is MNHNY and CDR2 is SVGAGI (reference sequence). CDR3 DNA sequence: TGTGCCAGCAGCCCCGCGCTAGCGGGCGGGGAGACCCAGTACTTC. Translating gives CASSPALAGGETQYF.

This clonotype was detected only a few times. This chain joins TRBV10-3 and TRBJ2-3; a weak D match, TRBD2 (5 bases). CDR3 size: 13 residues. The V gene's germline CDR1 is ENHRY and CDR2 SYGVKD. Trimming shortened V by 7 bases and J by 2 bases, and 10 bases separated the two germline ends. This chain's CDR3 is CAINPSLTDTQYF. The CDR3, as DNA: TGTGCCATCAATCCTAGCCTCACAGATACGCAGTATTTT.

J is TRBJ2-5 and V is TRBV3-1; the match to TRBD2 covers 11 bases. The CDR3 spans 16 residues. V shed 0 bases, J shed 4 bases, and the junction held 4 bases outside the gene matches. Per germline, CDR1 LGHDT and CDR2 YNNKEL (reference sequence). The chain's CDR3 is CASSQDSGGATETQYF. The CDR3 DNA sequence: TGTGCCAGCAGCCAAGATAGCGGGGGGGCCACAGAGACCCAGTACTTC.

On this clonotype: An end of the junction differs from the germline gene, which may be a read error. The chain links TRBV7-9 to TRBJ2-5, with 8 nucleotides matching TRBD1. Germline V lookup: CDR1 SEHNR, CDR2 FQNEAQ (reference sequence). The CDR3 is made up of 15 amino acids. The CDR3 DNA sequence: TGTGCCAGCAGCTCTACAGGGGGATCCCAAGAGACCCGGTACTTC. Amino acids: CASSSTGGSQETRYF.

The genes are TRBV6-1 and TRBJ1-2; perhaps TRBD1 as D (6 bases). Germline-derived CDR1 and CDR2 are MNHNS and SASEGT. This CDR3 is 15 amino acids long. Trimming removed 3 bases from V and 7 bases from J, with 18 bases in between. The CDR3 coding sequence is TGTGCCAGCAGTGACCGAGGGGGGAGTTTCCTTGGCTACACCTTC. Amino acid sequence: CASSDRGGSFLGYTF.

The chain joins TRBV18 to TRBJ2-1; maybe TRBD1 (6 bases). Per the germline V gene, CDR1 is KGHSH and CDR2 is LQKENI. This CDR3 has 15 residues. V was cut by 2 bases and J by 2 bases, with 10 bases left in between. The CDR3 here is CASSPAAGAYNEQFF. CDR3 coding DNA: TGTGCCAGCTCACCAGCCGCAGGGGCCTACAATGAGCAGTTCTTC.

The rearrangement joins TRBV19 to TRBJ2-4; 7 nucleotides align to TRBD1. The CDR3 has 16 residues. CDR1 LNHDA and CDR2 SQIVND come from the germline V gene (reference sequence). V was pared by 6 bases and J by 0 bases, with 8 bases of the junction left unmatched. The CDR3 DNA reads TGTGCCAGTAGCCACGGACAGGAGCTAGCCAAAAACATTCAGTACTTC. This gives the protein CASSHGQELAKNIQYF. Together with reference TRBV19 and TRBJ2-4, the CDR3 gives the full variable domain: DGGITQSPKYLFRKEGQNVTLSCEQNLNHDAMYWYRQDPGQGLRLIYYSQIVNDFQKGDIAEGYSVSREKKESFPLTVTSAQKNPTAFYLCASSHGQELAKNIQYFGAGTRLSVL.

The chain carries TRBV20-1 and TRBJ2-3; D possibly corresponds to TRBD1 (5 bases). This CDR3 has 15 residues. CDR1 is DFQATT, CDR2 SNEGSKA, per germline (reference sequence). The V end lost 0 bases, the J end lost 6 bases, and 16 bases lay between the germline ends. CDR3 sequence: CSARDWAGRRDTQYF. The CDR3 DNA reads TGCAGTGCTAGAGATTGGGCAGGGCGGCGGGATACGCAGTATTTT.

The chain carries TRBV3-1 and TRBJ2-1; no clear D. The CDR3 has 12 residues. Deletions cut 0 bases from V and 9 bases from J, with 6 bases between. CDR1 and CDR2 from the germline V gene are LGHDT and YNNKEL (reference sequence). The chain's CDR3 is CASSQEDGEQFF. CDR3 sequence (DNA): TGTGCCAGCAGCCAAGAGGATGGTGAGCAGTTCTTC.

This clonotype was counted only a few times. The V gene is TRBV5-1, the J gene TRBJ1-1; D is unclear. CDR1 is SGHRS, CDR2 YFSETQ, per germline. This CDR3 has 14 amino acids. Between the trimmed V and J ends, which lost 1 base and 6 bases, there was a span of 13 bases. DNA of the CDR3: TGCGCCAGCAGCTTGCTGGGAAGTAGCTCTGAAGCTTTCTTT. Translating it yields CASSLLGSSSEAFF.

This clonotype came up many times. V and J are TRBV5-1 and TRBJ1-2, with 8 bases fitting TRBD1. This CDR3 spans 13 amino acids. Losses at the gene ends were 4 bases for V and 8 bases for J; bases not matched to a gene: 7. CDR1 and CDR2 from the germline V gene are SGHRS and YFSETQ. This chain's CDR3 is CASSPGQVRGYTF. DNA for the CDR3: TGCGCCAGCAGCCCGGGACAGGTGCGGGGCTACACCTTC.

The chain has TRBV20-1 and TRBJ1-1; no firm D call. V dropped 6 bases and J dropped 0 bases, with 11 bases sitting between them. Germline values: CDR1 DFQATT, CDR2 SNEGSKA (reference sequence). The CDR3 is made up of 13 amino acids. The CDR3 DNA reads as TGCAGTGCATTGGAGCAAATGAACACTGAAGCTTTCTTT. The encoded protein is CSALEQMNTEAFF.

This chain joins TRBV7-2 and TRBJ2-3; D is ambiguous. V was trimmed by 1 base and J by 6 bases, leaving 8 bases between them. The CDR3 runs to 13 residues. From germline, CDR1 is SGHTA and CDR2 FQGNSA. The CDR3 DNA is TGTGCCAGCAGCTTAGGTATCGGGGATACGCAGTATTTT. This encodes CASSLGIGDTQYF.

This clonotype was counted a few times. The chain couples TRBV3-1 to TRBJ2-3; D is uncertain. The CDR3 sequence is 13 residues long. From germline, CDR1 is LGHDT and CDR2 YNNKEL (reference sequence). V was shortened by 1 base and J by 6 bases, with 8 bases between the two germline ends. The CDR3 loop is CASSQGGYDTQYF. As DNA, the CDR3 is TGTGCCAGCAGCCAAGGGGGATATGATACGCAGTATTTT.

The chain recombines TRBV6-1 with TRBJ2-1, with 7 nucleotides matching TRBD2. The junction had 10 bases not matched to a gene; V was cut back by 5 bases and J by 0 bases. Germline lookup yields CDR1 MNHNS and CDR2 SASEGT. The CDR3 is made up of 17 amino acids. The CDR3 nucleotides are TGTGCCAGCAGTAAACTGGGACTATCAAGCTCCTACAATGAGCAGTTCTTC. Protein: CASSKLGLSSSYNEQFF.

The genes are TRBV28 and TRBJ2-5; 10 positions agree with TRBD2. Looked up from germline, CDR1 is MDHEN and CDR2 is SYDVKM. The CDR3 length is 19 residues. V shed 5 bases and J 5 bases; nucleotides not matched to a gene: 20. CDR3 loop: CASSQMRLAGEPLWETQYF. The CDR3 DNA sequence: TGTGCCAGCAGTCAAATGAGACTAGCGGGCGAACCCTTATGGGAGACCCAGTACTTC. Full variable domain (remainder filled in from reference TRBV28 and TRBJ2-5): DVKVTQSSRYLVKRTGEKVFLECVQDMDHENMFWYRQDPGLGLRLIYFSYDVKMKEKGDIPEGYSVSREKKERFSLILESASTNQTSMYLCASSQMRLAGEPLWETQYFGPGTRLLVL.

This clonotype showed up just once. This chain uses TRBV4-2 with TRBJ1-1, with 9 nucleotides matching TRBD1. CDR3 length: 17 residues. Germline V lookup: CDR1 LGHNA, CDR2 YNFKEQ. Trimming removed 3 bases from V and 2 bases from J; junction bases left unmatched: 10. The CDR3 reads CASSHPQGAIGNTEAFF. The CDR3 DNA reads as TGTGCCAGCAGCCATCCACAGGGGGCAATTGGAAACACTGAAGCTTTCTTT.

The J gene is TRBJ2-5, the V gene TRBV20-1, with D unresolved. V was pared by 0 bases and J by 11 bases, with 16 bases between. CDR1 and CDR2 from the germline V gene are DFQATT and SNEGSKA (reference sequence). This CDR3 has 13 residues. For the CDR3, the DNA is TGCAGTGCTAGAGAGGGCTCTATCGGTGAGCAGTACTTC. Protein: CSAREGSIGEQYF.

As for this clonotype: Possible read error: a much larger clone is one base away. CDR3 bases: TGTGCCAGCAGGCCGCCCTCAGCGGACCGATGCGAGCAGTACTTC. It specifies CASRPPSADRCEQYF. This chain links TRBV7-9 with TRBJ2-1; D possibly corresponds to TRBD2 (5 bases). The DNA end lines up better with TRBJ2-7; the J call may be wrong. The length of the CDR3 is 15 residues. CDR1 and CDR2 from the germline V gene are SEHNR and FQNEAQ (reference sequence).